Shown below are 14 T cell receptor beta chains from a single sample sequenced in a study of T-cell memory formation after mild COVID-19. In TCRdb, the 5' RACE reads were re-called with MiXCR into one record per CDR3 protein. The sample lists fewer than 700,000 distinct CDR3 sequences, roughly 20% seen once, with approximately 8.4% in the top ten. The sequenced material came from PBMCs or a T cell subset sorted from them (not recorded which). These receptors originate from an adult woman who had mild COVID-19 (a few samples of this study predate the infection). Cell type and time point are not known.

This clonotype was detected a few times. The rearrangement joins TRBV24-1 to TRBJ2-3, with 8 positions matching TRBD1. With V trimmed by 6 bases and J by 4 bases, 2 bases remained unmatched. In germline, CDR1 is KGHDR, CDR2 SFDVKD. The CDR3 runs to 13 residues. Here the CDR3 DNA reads TGTGCCACCAGTTCAGGGGGCGCAGATACGCAGTATTTT. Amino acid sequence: CATSSGGADTQYF.

This CDR3 reads CASSEGRKTYEQYF. The CDR3 nucleotides are TGTGCCAGCAGTGAGGGGCGGAAAACCTACGAGCAGTACTTC. The chain is built from TRBV2 and TRBJ2-7, with D maybe TRBD1 (5 bases). Per the germline V gene, CDR1 is SNHLY and CDR2 is FYNNEI. The CDR3 length is 14 residues. The V gene lost 3 bases and the J gene lost 2 bases, with 11 bases spanning the gap. Full variable domain (rest looked up from reference TRBV2 and TRBJ2-7): EPEVTQTPSHQVTQMGQEVILRCVPISNHLYFYWYRQILGQKVEFLVSFYNNEISEKSEIFDDQFSVERPDGSNFTLKIRSTKLEDSAMYFCASSEGRKTYEQYFGPGTRLTVT.

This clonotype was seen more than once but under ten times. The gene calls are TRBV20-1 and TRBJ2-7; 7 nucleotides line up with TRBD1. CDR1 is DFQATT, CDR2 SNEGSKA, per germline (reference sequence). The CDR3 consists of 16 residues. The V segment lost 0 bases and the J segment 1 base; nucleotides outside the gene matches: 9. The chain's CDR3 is CSARDPQGLRSYEQYF. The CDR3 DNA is TGCAGTGCTAGAGATCCACAGGGGTTACGGTCCTACGAGCAGTACTTC.

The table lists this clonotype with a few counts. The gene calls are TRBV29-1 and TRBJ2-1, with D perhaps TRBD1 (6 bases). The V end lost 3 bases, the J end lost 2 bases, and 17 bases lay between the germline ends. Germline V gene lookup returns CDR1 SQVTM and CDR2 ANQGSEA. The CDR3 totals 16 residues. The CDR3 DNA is TGCAGCGTTGAGGGGAATGTGGGGGCCGCCTACAATGAGCAGTTCTTC. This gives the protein CSVEGNVGAAYNEQFF.

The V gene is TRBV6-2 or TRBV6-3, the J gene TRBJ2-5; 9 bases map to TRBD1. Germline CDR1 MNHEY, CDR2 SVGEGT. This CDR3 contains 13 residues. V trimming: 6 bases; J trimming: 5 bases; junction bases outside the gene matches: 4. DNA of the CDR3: TGTGCCAGCAGACGGACAGGGGAGGAGACCCAGTACTTC. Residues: CASRRTGEETQYF.

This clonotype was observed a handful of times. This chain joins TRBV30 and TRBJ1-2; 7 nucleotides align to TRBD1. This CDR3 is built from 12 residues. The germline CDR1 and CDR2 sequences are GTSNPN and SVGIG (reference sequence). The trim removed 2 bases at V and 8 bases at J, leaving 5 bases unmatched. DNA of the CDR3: TGTGCCTGGAGTTCGACAGGGAGAGGCTACACCTTC. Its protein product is CAWSSTGRGYTF.

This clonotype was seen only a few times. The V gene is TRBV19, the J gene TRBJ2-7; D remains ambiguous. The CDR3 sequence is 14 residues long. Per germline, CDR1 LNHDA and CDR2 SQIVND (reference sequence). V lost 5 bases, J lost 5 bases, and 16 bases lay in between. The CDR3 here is CASSATKKYHEQYF. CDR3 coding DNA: TGTGCCAGTAGTGCAACGAAGAAGTACCACGAGCAGTACTTC.

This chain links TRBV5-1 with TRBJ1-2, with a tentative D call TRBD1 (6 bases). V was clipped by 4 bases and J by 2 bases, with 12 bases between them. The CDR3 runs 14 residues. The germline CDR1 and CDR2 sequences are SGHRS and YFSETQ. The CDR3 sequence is CASSPDSMNYGYTF. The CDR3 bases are TGCGCCAGCAGCCCGGACAGTATGAACTATGGCTACACCTTC.

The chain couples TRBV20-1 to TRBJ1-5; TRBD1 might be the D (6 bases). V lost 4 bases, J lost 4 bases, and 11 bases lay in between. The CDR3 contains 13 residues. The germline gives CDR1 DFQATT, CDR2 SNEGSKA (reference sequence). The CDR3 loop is CSAKGVGNQPQHF. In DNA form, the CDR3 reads TGCAGTGCTAAGGGGGTAGGAAATCAGCCCCAGCATTTT.

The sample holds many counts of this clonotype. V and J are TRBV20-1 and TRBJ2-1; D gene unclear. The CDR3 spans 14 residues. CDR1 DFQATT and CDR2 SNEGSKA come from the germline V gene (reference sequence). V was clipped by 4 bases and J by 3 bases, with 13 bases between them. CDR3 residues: CSAKNPYDYNEQFF. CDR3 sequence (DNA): TGCAGTGCTAAGAACCCCTATGACTACAATGAGCAGTTCTTC.

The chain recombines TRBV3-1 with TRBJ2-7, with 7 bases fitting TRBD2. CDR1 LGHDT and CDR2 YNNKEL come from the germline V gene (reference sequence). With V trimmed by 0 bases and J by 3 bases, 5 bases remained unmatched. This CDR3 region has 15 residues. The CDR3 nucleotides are TGTGCCAGCAGCCAAGATTTGGGGGAGGGCTACGAGCAGTACTTC. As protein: CASSQDLGEGYEQYF.

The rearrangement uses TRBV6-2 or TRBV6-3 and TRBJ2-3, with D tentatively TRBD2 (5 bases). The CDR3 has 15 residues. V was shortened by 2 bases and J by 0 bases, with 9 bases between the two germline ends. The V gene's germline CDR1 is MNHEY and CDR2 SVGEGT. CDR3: CASSYTGSSTDTQYF. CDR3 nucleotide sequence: TGTGCCAGCAGTTACACGGGATCTAGCACAGATACGCAGTATTTT.

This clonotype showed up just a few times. The DNA of the CDR3 is TGTGCCAGCAGCTTAGTACCGGGACAGGGGGCCTACACCTTC. It is translated as CASSLVPGQGAYTF. The chain carries TRBV7-2 and TRBJ1-2, with 12 bases identical to TRBD1. V shed 1 base, J shed 10 bases, and the junction held 4 bases outside the gene matches. The CDR3 loop spans 14 amino acids. Looked up from germline, CDR1 is SGHTA and CDR2 is FQGNSA.

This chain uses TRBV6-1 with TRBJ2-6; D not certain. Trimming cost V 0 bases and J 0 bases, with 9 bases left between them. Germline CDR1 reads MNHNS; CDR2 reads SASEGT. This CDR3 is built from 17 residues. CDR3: CASSEARHSSGANVLTF. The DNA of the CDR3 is TGTGCCAGCAGTGAAGCGCGTCATAGCTCTGGGGCCAACGTCCTGACTTTC.